The clone carrying this T cell receptor beta chain was detected once. Its target is not known. The CDR3 extends over 18 amino acids. With V trimmed by 5 bases and J by 0 bases, 9 bases remained unmatched. Looked up from germline, CDR1 is LGHNT and CDR2 is FRNRAP. The data are from a study of graft-versus-host responses after intestinal transplantation. Here immunoSEQ multiplex PCR was the method, and the copy in TCRdb shows in-frame clones only, minus some. There are 65,000 to 90,000 clones in the sample; approximately 90% occur only once, and 7.6% lies in the top ten. The sequence was obtained from a human donor who was the organ donor for an intestinal transplant. This chain uses TRBV12-5 with TRBJ2-6; 8 bases are a match to TRBD1. The sample was unstimulated CD8+ T cells sorted from spleen or lymph node cells, taken before transplant. The DNA for the CDR3 is TGTGCTAGTGGTGCAGGGACAGGCCGACTCTCTGGGGCCAACGTCCTGACTTTC. Translating it yields CASGAGTGRLSGANVLTF.